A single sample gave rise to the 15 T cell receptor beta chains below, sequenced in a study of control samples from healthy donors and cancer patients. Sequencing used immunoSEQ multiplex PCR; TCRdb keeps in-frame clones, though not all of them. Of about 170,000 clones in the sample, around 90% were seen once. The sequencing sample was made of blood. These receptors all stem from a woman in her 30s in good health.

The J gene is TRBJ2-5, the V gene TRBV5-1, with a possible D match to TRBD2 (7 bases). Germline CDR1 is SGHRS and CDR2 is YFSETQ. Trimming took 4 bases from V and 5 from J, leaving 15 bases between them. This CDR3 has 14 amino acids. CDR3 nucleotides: TGCGCCAGCAGCCCGTCCGGGGGGCTCGAGACCCAGTACTTC. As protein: CASSPSGGLETQYF. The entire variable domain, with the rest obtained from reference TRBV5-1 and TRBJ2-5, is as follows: KAGVTQTPRYLIKTRGQQVTLSCSPISGHRSVSWYQQTPGQGLQFLFEYFSETQRNKGNFPGRFSGRQFSNSRSEMNVSTLELGDSALYLCASSPSGGLETQYFGPGTRLLVL.

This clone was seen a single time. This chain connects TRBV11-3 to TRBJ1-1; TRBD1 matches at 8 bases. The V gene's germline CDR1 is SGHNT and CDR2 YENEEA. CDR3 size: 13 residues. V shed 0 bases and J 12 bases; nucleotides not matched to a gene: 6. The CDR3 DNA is TGTGCCAGCAGCTTAGACCAGACAGGGGAAACTTTCTTT. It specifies CASSLDQTGETFF.

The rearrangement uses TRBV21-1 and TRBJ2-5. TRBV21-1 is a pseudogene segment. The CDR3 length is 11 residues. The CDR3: CASSRTETQYF. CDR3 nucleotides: TGTGCCAGCAGTCGGACAGAGACCCAGTACTTC.

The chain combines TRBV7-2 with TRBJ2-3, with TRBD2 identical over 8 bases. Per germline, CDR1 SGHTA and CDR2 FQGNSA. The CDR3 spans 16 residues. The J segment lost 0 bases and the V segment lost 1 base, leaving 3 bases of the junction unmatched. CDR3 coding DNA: TGTGCCAGCAGCTTAGATGGACTAGCTAGCACAGATACGCAGTATTTT. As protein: CASSLDGLASTDTQYF. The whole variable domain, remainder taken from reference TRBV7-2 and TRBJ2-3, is GAGVSQSPSNKVTEKGKDVELRCDPISGHTALYWYRQSLGQGLEFLIYFQGNSAPDKSGLPSDRFSAERTGGSVSTLTIQRTQQEDSAVYLCASSLDGLASTDTQYFGPGTRLTVL.

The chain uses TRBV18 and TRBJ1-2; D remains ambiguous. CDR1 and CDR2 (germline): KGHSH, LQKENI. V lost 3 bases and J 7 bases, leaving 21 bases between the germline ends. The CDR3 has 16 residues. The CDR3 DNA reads TGTGCCAGCTCACCTAAACAGCAACCTAACGCCGGTGGCTACACCTTC. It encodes CASSPKQQPNAGGYTF.

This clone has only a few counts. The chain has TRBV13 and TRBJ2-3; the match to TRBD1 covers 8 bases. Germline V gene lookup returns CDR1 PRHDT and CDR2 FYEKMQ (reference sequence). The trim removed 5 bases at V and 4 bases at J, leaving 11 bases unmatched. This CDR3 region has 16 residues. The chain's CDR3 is CASSARQGQEADTQYF. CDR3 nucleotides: TGTGCCAGCAGCGCCCGACAGGGGCAGGAAGCAGATACGCAGTATTTT.

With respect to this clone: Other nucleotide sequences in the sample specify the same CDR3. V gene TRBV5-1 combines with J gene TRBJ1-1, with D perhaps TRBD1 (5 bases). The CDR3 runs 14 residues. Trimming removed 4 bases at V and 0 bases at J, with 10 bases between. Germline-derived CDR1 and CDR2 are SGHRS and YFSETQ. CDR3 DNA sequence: TGCGCCAGCAGCGGGGGACGGTTGAACACTGAAGCTTTCTTT. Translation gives CASSGGRLNTEAFF. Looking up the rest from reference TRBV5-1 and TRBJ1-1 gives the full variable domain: KAGVTQTPRYLIKTRGQQVTLSCSPISGHRSVSWYQQTPGQGLQFLFEYFSETQRNKGNFPGRFSGRQFSNSRSEMNVSTLELGDSALYLCASSGGRLNTEAFFGQGTRLTVV.

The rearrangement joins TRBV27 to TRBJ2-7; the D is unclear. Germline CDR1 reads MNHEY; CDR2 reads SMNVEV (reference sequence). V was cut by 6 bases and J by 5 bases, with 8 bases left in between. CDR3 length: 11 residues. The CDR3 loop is CASSLRDEQYF. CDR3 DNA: TGTGCCAGCAGCCTGAGAGACGAGCAGTACTTC.

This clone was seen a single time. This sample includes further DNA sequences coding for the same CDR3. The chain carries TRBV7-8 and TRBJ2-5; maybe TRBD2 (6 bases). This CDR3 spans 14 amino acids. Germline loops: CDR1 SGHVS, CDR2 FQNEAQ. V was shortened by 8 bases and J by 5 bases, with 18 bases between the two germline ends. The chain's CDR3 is CASLGAGRGETQYF. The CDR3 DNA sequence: TGTGCCAGCCTAGGGGCGGGTCGGGGGGAGACCCAGTACTTC.

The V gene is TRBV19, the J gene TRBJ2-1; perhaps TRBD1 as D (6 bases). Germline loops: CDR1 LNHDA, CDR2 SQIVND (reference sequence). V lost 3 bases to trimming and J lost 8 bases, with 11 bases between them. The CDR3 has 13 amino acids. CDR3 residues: CASSIGQWDEQFF. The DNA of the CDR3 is TGTGCCAGTAGTATTGGACAGTGGGATGAGCAGTTCTTC.

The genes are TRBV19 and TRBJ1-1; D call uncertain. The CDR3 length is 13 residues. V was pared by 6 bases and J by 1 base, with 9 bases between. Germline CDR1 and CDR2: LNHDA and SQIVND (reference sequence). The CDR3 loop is CASSAWGNTEAFF. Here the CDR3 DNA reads TGTGCCAGTAGCGCTTGGGGGAACACTGAAGCTTTCTTT.

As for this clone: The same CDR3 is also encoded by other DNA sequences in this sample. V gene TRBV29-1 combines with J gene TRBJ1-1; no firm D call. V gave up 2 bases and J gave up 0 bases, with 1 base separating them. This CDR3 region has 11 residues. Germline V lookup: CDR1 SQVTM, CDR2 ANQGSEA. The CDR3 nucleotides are TGCAGCGTTGAATTGAACACTGAAGCTTTCTTT. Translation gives CSVELNTEAFF. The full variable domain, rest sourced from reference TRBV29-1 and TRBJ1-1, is SAVISQKPSRDICQRGTSLTIQCQVDSQVTMMFWYRQQPGQSLTLIATANQGSEATYESGFVIDKFPISRPNLTFSTLTVSNMSPEDSSIYLCSVELNTEAFFGQGTRLTVV.

CDR3 amino acids: CASSFRSGANVLTF. The CDR3 coding sequence is TGCGCCAGCAGCTTTCGGTCTGGGGCCAACGTCCTGACTTTC. The chain links TRBV5-1 to TRBJ2-6; D remains ambiguous. V lost 2 bases and J 1 base, leaving 4 bases between the germline ends. Germline values: CDR1 SGHRS, CDR2 YFSETQ. The CDR3 totals 14 residues.

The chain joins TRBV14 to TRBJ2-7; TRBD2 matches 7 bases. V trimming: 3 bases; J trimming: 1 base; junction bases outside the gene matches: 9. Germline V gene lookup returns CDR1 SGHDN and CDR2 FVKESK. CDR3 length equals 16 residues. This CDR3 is CASSHLAAGKSYEQYF. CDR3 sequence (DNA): TGTGCCAGCAGCCACCTAGCGGCAGGGAAATCCTACGAGCAGTACTTC.

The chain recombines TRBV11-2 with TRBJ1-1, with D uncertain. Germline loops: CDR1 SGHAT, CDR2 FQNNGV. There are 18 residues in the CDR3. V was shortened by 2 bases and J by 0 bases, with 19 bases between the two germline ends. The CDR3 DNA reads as TGTGCCAGCAGCTTAACGCACTCCTTCGGAGAAATGAACACTGAAGCTTTCTTT. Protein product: CASSLTHSFGEMNTEAFF.